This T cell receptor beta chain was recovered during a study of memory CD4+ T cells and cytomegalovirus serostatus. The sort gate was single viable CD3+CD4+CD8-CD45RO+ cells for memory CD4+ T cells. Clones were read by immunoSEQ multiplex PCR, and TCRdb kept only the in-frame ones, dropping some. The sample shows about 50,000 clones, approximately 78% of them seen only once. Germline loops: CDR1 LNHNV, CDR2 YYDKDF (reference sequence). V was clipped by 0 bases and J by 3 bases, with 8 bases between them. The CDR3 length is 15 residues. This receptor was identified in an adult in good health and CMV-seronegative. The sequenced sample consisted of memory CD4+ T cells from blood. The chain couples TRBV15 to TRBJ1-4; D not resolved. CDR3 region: CATSRDWRPNEKLFF. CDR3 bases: TGTGCCACCAGCAGAGATTGGAGGCCTAATGAAAAACTGTTTTTT. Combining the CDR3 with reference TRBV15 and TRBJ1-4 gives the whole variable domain DAMVIQNPRYQVTQFGKPVTLSCSQTLNHNVMYWYQQKSSQAPKLLFHYYDKDFNNEADTPDNFQSRRPNTSFCFLDIRSPGLGDTAMYLCATSRDWRPNEKLFFGSGTQLSVL.